This T cell receptor (beta chain) was sequenced during a study of OX40 agonist ivuxolimab in advanced cancers. The protocol was immunoSEQ multiplex PCR, while the TCRdb copy is restricted to in-frame clones and leaves out a portion. The repertoire holds fewer than 95,000 clones, with 85% to 90% as singletons. Details on this clone: The antigen is unknown.

The V gene's germline CDR1 is LNHNV and CDR2 YYDKDF (reference sequence). The ends were cut back, 5 bases at V and 3 bases at J, with 19 bases in the middle. The CDR3 has 17 amino acids. Overall study results and limits: More expanded clones were seen, on average, in CD8+ T cells than in CD4+. Clonal expansion was seen in CD4+ and CD8+ blood T cells by week 6 at 0.1 to 3.0 mg/kg.

This clonotype originated in an adult with an advanced solid tumor such as melanoma, head and neck, liver or kidney cancer. The chain couples TRBV15 to TRBJ1-4; D not resolved. The sequencing used CD4+ or CD8+ T cells sorted from blood, collected in a trial of the OX40 agonist ivuxolimab. This CDR3 is CATSARPLSLANEKLFF. CDR3 DNA sequence: TGTGCCACCAGCGCCCGACCCCTCTCACTTGCTAATGAAAAACTGTTTTTT.